This T cell receptor beta chain was sequenced in a study of cytomegalovirus exposure and HLA in healthy donors. Primers: 60 Vbeta forward and 13 Jbeta reverse. Data came from immunoSEQ multiplex PCR; TCRdb stores just in-frame clones and leaves some out. The sample lists fewer than 130,000 clones, over 60% occurring once. Study outcomes and limitations: Later work associated around 18,000 TCR beta sequences with HLA alleles at 0.05 false discovery rate. The study listed under 200 cytomegalovirus-associated TCR beta chains. In a later analysis, V- and J-gene trimming of beta chains associated with a DCLRE1C missense variant, replicated independently. A later analysis showed that HLA-associated TCR beta chains had undergone more clonal expansion than equally common others.

Comment on this clone: Its antigen is currently unknown.

Germline CDR1 and CDR2: SNHLY and FYNNEI. J lost 9 bases, V lost 8 bases, and 4 bases had no gene match. The CDR3 loop spans 12 amino acids. Sequenced sample: PBMCs. The sequence derives from a woman aged 55-69 years in good health and CMV-seropositive. The chain links TRBV2 to TRBJ2-1; 10 bases are shared with TRBD1. The CDR3 reads CASVRDRGEQFF. The CDR3 coding sequence is TGTGCCAGCGTCCGGGACAGGGGTGAGCAGTTCTTC.